This T cell receptor (beta chain) was sequenced for a study of blood T cell repertoires in COVID-19. Study-level information: Some COVID-19 samples were acute and others convalescent; all came from the United States, Italy and Spain. Nucleic acid was either cDNA or gDNA, and it came from T cells, B-cell-depleted T cells, or PBMCs.

TCRdb's table, derived via immunoSEQ multiplex PCR, lists solely in-frame clones and lacks some. The sample carries more than 55,000 clones, about 78% recorded once. The J segment lost 0 bases and the V segment lost 6 bases, leaving 17 bases of the junction unmatched. The CDR3 consists of 20 residues. The source is a man aged 80 or over with active or convalescent COVID-19. The sequenced sample consisted of peripheral blood. The chain employs TRBV23-1 and TRBJ2-6; 7 bases agree with TRBD1. TRBV23-1 is recorded as an ORF, its role being uncertain. The CDR3 nucleotides are TGCGCCAGCAGCCAGGGGAACCTGGGACAGAAGAGCTCTGGGGCCAACGTCCTGACTTTC. Protein: CASSQGNLGQKSSGANVLTF.